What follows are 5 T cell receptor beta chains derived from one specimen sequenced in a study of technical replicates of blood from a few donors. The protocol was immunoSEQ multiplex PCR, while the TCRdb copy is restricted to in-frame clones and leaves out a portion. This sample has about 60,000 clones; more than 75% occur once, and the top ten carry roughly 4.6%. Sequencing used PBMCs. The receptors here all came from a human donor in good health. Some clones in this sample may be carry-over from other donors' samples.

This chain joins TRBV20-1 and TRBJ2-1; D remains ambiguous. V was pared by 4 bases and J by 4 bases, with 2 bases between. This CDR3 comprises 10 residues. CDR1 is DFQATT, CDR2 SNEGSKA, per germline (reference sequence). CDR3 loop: CSATYNEQFF. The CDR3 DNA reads TGCAGTGCTACTTACAATGAGCAGTTCTTC.

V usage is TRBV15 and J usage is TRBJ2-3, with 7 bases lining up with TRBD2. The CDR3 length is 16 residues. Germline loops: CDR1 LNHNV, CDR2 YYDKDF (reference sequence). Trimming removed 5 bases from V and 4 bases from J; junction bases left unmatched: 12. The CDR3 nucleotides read TGTGCCACCAGCGGTAGCGGGCGTGTTAGGGCAGATACGCAGTATTTT. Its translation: CATSGSGRVRADTQYF.

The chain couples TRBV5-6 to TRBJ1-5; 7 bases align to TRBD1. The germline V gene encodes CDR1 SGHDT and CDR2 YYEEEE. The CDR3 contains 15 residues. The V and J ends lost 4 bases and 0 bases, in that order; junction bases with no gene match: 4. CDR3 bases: TGTGCCAGCAGCGTGGGACAGTATAGCAATCAGCCCCAGCATTTT. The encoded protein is CASSVGQYSNQPQHF. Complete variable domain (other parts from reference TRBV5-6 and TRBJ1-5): DAGVTQSPTHLIKTRGQQVTLRCSPKSGHDTVSWYQQALGQGPQFIFQYYEEEERQRGNFPDRFSGHQFPNYSSELNVNALLLGDSALYLCASSVGQYSNQPQHFGDGTRLSIL.

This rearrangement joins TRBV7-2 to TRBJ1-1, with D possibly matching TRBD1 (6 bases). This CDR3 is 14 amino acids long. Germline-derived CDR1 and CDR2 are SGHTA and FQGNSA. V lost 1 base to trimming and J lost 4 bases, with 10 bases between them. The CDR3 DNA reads TGTGCCAGCAGCTTAGTACAGGGTGGCACTGAAGCTTTCTTT. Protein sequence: CASSLVQGGTEAFF.

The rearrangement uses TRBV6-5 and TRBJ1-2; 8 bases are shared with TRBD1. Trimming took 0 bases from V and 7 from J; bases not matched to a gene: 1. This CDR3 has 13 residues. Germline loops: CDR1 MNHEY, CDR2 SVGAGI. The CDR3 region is CASSYSQGAGYTF. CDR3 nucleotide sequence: TGTGCCAGCAGTTACTCCCAGGGGGCTGGCTACACCTTC.